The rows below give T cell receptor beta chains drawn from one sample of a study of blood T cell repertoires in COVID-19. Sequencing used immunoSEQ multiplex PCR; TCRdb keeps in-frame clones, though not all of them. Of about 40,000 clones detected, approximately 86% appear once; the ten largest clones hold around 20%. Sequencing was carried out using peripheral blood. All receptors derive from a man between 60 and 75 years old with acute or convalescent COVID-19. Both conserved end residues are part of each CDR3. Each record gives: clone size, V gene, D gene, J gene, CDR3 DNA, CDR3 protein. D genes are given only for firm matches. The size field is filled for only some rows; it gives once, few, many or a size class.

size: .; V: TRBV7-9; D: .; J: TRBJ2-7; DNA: TGTGCCAGCAGCTTAGGACGTAAGGGGCGCTCCTACGAGCAGTACTTC; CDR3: CASSLGRKGRSYEQYF
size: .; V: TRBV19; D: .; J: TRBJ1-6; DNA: TGTGCCAGTAGTTTGGGGGACTTCGGTTCACCCCTCCACTTT; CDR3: CASSLGDFGSPLHF
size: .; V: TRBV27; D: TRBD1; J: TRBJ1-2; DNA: TGTGCCAGCAGAAAAGGGACAGCAAGTTATGGCTACACCTTC; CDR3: CASRKGTASYGYTF
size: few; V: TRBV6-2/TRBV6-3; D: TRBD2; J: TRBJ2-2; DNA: TGTGCCAGCAGTTTGCTAGCGGGAGCGAACACCGGGGAGCTGTTTTTT; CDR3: CASSLLAGANTGELFF
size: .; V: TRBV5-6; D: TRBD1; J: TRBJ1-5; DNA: TGTGCCAGCAGCTTTGGGACAGGGGTGGACGATCAGCCCCAGCATTTT; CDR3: CASSFGTGVDDQPQHF
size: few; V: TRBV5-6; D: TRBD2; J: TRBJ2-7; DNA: TGTGCCAGCAGCCCGGGACTAGCGGGAGTGGTCTACGAGCAGTACTTC; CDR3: CASSPGLAGVVYEQYF
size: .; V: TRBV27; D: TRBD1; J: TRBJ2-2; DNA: TGTGCCAGCAGTTGGGACAGTCCGGGCACCGGGGAGCTGTTTTTT; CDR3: CASSWDSPGTGELFF
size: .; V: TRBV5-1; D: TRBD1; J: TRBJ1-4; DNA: TGCGCCAGCAGCTTGGGACAGGGGGAGGAAAAACTGTTTTTT; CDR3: CASSLGQGEEKLFF
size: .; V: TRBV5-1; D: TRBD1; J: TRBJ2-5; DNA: TGCGCCAGCAGCTTGGAAGGGGGCGCCGTGTCGACCCAGTACTTC; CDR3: CASSLEGGAVSTQYF
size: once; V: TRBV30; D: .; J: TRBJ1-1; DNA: TGTGCCTGGAGTGTACGGTCTGAAGCTTTCTTT; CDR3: CAWSVRSEAFF
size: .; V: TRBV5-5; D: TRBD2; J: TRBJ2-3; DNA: TGTGCCAGCACCTTAGTAGCGGGAGGGTTGGCAGATACGCAGTATTTT; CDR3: CASTLVAGGLADTQYF
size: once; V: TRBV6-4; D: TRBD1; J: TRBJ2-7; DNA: TGTGCCAGCAGTGACTATCGGACAGGGGGCCTTGATCCCCTTTCCTACGAGCAGTACTTC; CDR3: CASSDYRTGGLDPLSYEQYF
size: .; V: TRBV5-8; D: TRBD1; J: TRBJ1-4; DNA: TGTGCCAGCAACTACGACAGGGCTGCTAATGAAAAACTGTTTTTT; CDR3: CASNYDRAANEKLFF
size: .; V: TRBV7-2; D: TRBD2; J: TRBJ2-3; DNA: TGTGCCAGCAGCTACGGGACTAGCGGGGATACGCAGTATTTT; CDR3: CASSYGTSGDTQYF
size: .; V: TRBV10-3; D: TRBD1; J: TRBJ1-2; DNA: TGTGCCATCAGCCGCGACCGGACAGGGAGTCTTTATGGCTACACCTTC; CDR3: CAISRDRTGSLYGYTF
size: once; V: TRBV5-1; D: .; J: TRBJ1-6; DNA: TGCGCCAGCAGCTTTGACGGGAATTCACCCCTCCACTTT; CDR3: CASSFDGNSPLHF
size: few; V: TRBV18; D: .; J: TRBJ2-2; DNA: TGTGCCAGCTCACCACGGGCCGGTGTCCACGGGGAGCTGTTTTTT; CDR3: CASSPRAGVHGELFF
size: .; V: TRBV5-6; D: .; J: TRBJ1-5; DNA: TGTGCCAGCAGCTTGTCGGGGTCTCAGCCCCAGCATTTT; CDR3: CASSLSGSQPQHF
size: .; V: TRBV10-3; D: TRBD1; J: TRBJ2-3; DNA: TGTGCCATCAGTGACCTACAGGGGGCTAACACAGATACGCAGTATTTT; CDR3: CAISDLQGANTDTQYF
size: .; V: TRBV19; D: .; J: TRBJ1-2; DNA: TGTGCCAGTATCTCTTTAGACAGGCTCGACTATGGCTACACCTTC; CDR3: CASISLDRLDYGYTF
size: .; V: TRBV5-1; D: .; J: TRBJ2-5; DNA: TGCGCCAGCAGCTTGGAGACAGGTCAAGAGACCCAGTACTTC; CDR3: CASSLETGQETQYF
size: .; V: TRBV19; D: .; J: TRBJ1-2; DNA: TGTGCCACCTCGGCAGGGCGCGACTATGGCTACACCTTC; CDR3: CATSAGRDYGYTF
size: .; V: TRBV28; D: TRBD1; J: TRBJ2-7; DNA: TGTGCCAGCAGTTTAATGGGACAGGGATCCTACGAGCAGTACTTC; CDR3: CASSLMGQGSYEQYF
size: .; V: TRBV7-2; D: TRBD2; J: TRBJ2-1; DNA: TGTGCCAGCAGCCTCCGGGACTATGGCCCCCCATACAATGAGCAGTTCTTC; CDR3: CASSLRDYGPPYNEQFF
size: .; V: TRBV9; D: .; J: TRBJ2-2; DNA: TGTGCCAGCAGCGTAGTAGCAGGGGCGAACACCGGGGAGCTGTTTTTT; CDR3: CASSVVAGANTGELFF
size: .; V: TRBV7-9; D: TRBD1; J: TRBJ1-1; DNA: TGTGCCAGCAGCTCCCGACAGGGATGGACTGTGAACACTGAAGCTTTCTTT; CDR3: CASSSRQGWTVNTEAFF
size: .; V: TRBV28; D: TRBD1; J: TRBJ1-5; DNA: TGTGCCATCCGCCCCCAGGGGGCCAGCAATCAGCCCCAGCATTTT; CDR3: CAIRPQGASNQPQHF
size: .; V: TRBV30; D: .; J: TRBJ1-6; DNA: TGTGCCTGGAGTGTAAATACGGTGAATTCACCCCTCCACTTT; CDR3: CAWSVNTVNSPLHF
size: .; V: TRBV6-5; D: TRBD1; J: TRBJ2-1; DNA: TGTGCCAGCAAAGGGACAGGGCCCTACAATGAGCAGTTCTTC; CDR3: CASKGTGPYNEQFF
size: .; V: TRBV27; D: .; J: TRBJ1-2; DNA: TGTGCCAGCAGTTTTTGGGCAGGGGACTATGGCTACACCTTC; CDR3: CASSFWAGDYGYTF
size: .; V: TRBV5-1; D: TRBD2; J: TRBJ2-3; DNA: TGCGCCAGCAGACCCGGTCTAGCGGATAGCACAGATACGCAGTATTTT; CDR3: CASRPGLADSTDTQYF
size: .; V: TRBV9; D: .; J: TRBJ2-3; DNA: TGTGCCAGCAGCGTCCTCGGCACAGATACGCAGTATTTT; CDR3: CASSVLGTDTQYF
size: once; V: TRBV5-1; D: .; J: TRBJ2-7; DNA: TGCGCCAGCAGCTTGGGAGGCCACTACGAGCAGTACTTC; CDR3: CASSLGGHYEQYF
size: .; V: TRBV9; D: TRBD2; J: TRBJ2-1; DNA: TGTGCCAGCAGCGCCGGGGGGGCCTACAATGAGCAGTTCTTC; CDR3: CASSAGGAYNEQFF
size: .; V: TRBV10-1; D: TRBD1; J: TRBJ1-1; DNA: TGCGCCAGCAGTGGAAGGACAGGGGGCACTGAAGCTTTCTTT; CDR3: CASSGRTGGTEAFF
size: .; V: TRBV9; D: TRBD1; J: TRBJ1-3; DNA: TGTGCCAGCAGCGTTGACAGGGGGAAGAACACCATATATTTT; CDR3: CASSVDRGKNTIYF
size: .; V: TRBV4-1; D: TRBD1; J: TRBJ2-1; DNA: TGCGCCAGCAGCCAAAGTAAGGTTTTCCACAGGGGGGACGACTCCTACAATGAGCAGTTCTTC; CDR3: CASSQSKVFHRGDDSYNEQFF
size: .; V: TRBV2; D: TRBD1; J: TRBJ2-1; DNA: TGTGCCAGCAGCGACAGGGAGTTAGCGAGAAGCTCCTACAATGAGCAGTTCTTC; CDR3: CASSDRELARSSYNEQFF
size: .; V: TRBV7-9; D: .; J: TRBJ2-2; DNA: TGTGCCAGCAGGCCAGCGGATCCGGGGACCGGGGAGCTGTTTTTT; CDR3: CASRPADPGTGELFF
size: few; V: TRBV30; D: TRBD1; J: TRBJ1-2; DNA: TGTGCCTGGGGACAGGGAAGACCCTATGGCTACACCTTC; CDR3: CAWGQGRPYGYTF
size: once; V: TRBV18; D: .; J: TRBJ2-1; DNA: TGTGCCAGCTCACCGTGGGACAAGAATGAGCAGTTCTTC; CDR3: CASSPWDKNEQFF
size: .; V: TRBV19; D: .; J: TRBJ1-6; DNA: TGTGCCAGTCGATTTGGGCAGACCAATTCACCCCTCCACTTT; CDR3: CASRFGQTNSPLHF
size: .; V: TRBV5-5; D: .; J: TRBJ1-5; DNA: TGTGCCAGCAGCCCACTTACAGGGACGCAAAGTCAGCCCCAGCATTTT; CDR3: CASSPLTGTQSQPQHF
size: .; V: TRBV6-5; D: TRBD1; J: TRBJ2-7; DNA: TGTGCCAGCGGCGACCAGGGGGCGGCCACCTACGAGCAGTACTTC; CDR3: CASGDQGAATYEQYF
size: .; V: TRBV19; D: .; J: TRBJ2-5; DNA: TGTGCCAGTAGCACCCGGGGGGAGACCCAGTACTTC; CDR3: CASSTRGETQYF
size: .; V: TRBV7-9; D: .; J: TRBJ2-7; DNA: TGTGCCAGCAGCTTAGGAGGGAACTACGAGCAGTACTTC; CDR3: CASSLGGNYEQYF
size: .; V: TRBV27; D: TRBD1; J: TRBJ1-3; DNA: TGTGCCAGCAGTAGCGACAGGGGTACCGGGTCTGGAAACACCATATATTTT; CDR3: CASSSDRGTGSGNTIYF
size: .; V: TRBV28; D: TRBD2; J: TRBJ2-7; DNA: TGTGCCAGCACCAGAAGAACCGGGACTAGCATCGTCGAGCAGTACTTC; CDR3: CASTRRTGTSIVEQYF
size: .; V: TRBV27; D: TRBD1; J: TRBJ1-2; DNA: TGTGCCAGCAGCCCAGACAGGGGATTTGGGGGCTACACCTTC; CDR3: CASSPDRGFGGYTF
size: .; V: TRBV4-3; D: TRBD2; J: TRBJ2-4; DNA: TGCGCCAGCAGCCAAGATCGGCTAGCGGCAAACATTCAGTACTTC; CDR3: CASSQDRLAANIQYF
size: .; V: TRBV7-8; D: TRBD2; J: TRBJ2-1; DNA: TGTGCCAGCAGCTTAGCCCGGGGGCGGGAGGGCTCCTACAATGAGCAGTTCTTC; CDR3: CASSLARGREGSYNEQFF
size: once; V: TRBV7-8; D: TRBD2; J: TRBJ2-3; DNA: TGTGCCAGCAGCTTGGCGACTAGCTTCCTCACAGATACGCAGTATTTT; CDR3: CASSLATSFLTDTQYF
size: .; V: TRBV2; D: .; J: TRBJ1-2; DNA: TGTGCCAGCAGTGACGAAGAAACTTATGGCTACACCTTC; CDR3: CASSDEETYGYTF
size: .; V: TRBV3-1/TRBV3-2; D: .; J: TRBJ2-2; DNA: TGTGCCAGCAGCCCTCAGGGCAGCCCTGGGGAGCTGTTTTTT; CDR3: CASSPQGSPGELFF
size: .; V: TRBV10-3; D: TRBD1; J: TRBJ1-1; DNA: TGTGCCATCGACAGGGGTGGGACTGAAGCTTTCTTT; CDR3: CAIDRGGTEAFF
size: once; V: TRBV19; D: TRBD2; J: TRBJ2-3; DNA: TGTGCCAGTAGTAAACCCCCGGGACTAGCTCCAGATACGCAGTATTTT; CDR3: CASSKPPGLAPDTQYF
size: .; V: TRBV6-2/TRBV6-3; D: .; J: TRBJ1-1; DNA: TGTGCCAGCAGCGTCGACACCGCGACTGAAGCTTTCTTT; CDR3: CASSVDTATEAFF